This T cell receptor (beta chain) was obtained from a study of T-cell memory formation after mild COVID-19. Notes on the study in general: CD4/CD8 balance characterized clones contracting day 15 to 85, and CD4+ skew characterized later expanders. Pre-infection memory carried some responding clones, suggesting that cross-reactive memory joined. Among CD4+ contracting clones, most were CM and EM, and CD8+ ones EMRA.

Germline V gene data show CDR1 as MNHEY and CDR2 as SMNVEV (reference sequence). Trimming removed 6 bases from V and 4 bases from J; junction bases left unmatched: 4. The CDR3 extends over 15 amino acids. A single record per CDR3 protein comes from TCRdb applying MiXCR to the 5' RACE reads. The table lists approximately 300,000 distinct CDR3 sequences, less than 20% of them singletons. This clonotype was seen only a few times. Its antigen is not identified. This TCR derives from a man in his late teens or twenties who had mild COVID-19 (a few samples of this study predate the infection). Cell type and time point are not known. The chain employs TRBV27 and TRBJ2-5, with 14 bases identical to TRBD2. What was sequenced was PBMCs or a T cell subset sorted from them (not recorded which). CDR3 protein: CASSRGTSGGETQYF. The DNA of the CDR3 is TGTGCCAGCAGCCGTGGGACTAGCGGGGGAGAGACCCAGTACTTC.